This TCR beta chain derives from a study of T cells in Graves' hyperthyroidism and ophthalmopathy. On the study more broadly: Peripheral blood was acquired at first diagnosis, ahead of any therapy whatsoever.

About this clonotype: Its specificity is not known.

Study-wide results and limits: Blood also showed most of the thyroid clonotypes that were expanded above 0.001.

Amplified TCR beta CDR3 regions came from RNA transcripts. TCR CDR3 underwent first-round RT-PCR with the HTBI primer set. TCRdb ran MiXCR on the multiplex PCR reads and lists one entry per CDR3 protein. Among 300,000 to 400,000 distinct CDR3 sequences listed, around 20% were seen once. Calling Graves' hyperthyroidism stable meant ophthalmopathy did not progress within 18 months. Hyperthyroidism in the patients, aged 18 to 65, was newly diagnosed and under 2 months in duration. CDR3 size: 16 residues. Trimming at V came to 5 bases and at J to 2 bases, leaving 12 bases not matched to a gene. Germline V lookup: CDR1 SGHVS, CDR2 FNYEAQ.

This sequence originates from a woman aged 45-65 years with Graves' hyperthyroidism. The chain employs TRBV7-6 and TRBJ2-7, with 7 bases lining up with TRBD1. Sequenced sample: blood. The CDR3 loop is CASSNKTGNLAYEQYF. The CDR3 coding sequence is TGTGCCAGCAGCAACAAGACAGGGAATTTGGCCTACGAGCAGTACTTC.